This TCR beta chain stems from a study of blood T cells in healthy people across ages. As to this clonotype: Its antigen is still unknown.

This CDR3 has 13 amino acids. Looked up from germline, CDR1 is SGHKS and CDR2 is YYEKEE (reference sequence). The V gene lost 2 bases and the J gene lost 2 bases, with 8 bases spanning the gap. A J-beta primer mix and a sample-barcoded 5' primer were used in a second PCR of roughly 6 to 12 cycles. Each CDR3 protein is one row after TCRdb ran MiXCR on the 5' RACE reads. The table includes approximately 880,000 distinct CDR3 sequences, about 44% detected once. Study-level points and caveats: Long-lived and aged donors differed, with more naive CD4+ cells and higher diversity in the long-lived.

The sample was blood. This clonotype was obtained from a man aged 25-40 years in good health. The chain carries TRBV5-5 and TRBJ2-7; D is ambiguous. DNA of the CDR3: TGTGCCAGCAGCTTCCTATTAACCTACGAGCAGTACTTC. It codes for CASSFLLTYEQYF.